Below are 10 T cell receptor beta chains sequenced from a single sample in a study of beta chain features in type 1 diabetes. Sequencing targeted expressed TCRB transcripts, as all isolated RNA had been reverse transcribed. The assay was immunoSEQ multiplex PCR, and TCRdb's table has in-frame clones only and misses some. The table records about 120,000 clones, roughly 17% of them present only once. Study conclusions and caveats: TCRB CDR3s were moderately but significantly shorter in Type 1 diabetes patients in all four CD4+ subsets.

The antigens of these receptors remain unknown. Sequencing was performed on central memory CD4+ T cells from blood. The receptors were gathered from a man aged 18 to 35 with type 1 diabetes.

The chain uses TRBV27 and TRBJ2-5, with D maybe TRBD1 (5 bases). V was pared by 3 bases and J by 7 bases, with 18 bases between. The CDR3 is made up of 15 amino acids. Germline CDR1 is MNHEY and CDR2 is SMNVEV (reference sequence). The CDR3 DNA sequence: TGTGCCAGCAGTTTCGGACAACCGGGCCCGGGGACCCAGTACTTC. Its protein product is CASSFGQPGPGTQYF.

The gene calls are TRBV7-2 and TRBJ1-1; TRBD1 is a possible D gene (6 bases). Germline CDR1 is SGHTA and CDR2 is FQGNSA. The CDR3 has 19 residues. Trimming took 7 bases from V and 2 from J, leaving 29 bases between them. The CDR3 protein is CASTISPLGRQGRNTEAFF. The CDR3 DNA sequence: TGTGCCAGCACCATCTCACCCCTTGGTCGGCAGGGGAGAAACACTGAAGCTTTCTTT.

The chain joins TRBV14 to TRBJ2-7; a weak D match, TRBD2 (7 bases). V lost 5 bases, J lost 0 bases, and 14 bases lay in between. This CDR3 region has 15 residues. The germline gives CDR1 SGHDN, CDR2 FVKESK. The CDR3 nucleotides read TGTGCCAGCAGCGTGACGGGGGGCGGCTCCTACGAGCAGTACTTC. It is translated as CASSVTGGGSYEQYF.

This rearrangement joins TRBV7-2 to TRBJ2-5; 9 bases map to TRBD2. V was pared by 5 bases and J by 4 bases, with 5 bases of the junction left unmatched. Germline V gene data show CDR1 as SGHTA and CDR2 as FQGNSA. The length of the CDR3 is 14 residues. The CDR3 protein is CASSSGGNTETQYF. The DNA of the CDR3 is TGTGCCAGCAGCAGCGGGGGGAATACAGAGACCCAGTACTTC. The whole variable domain, remainder taken from reference TRBV7-2 and TRBJ2-5, is GAGVSQSPSNKVTEKGKDVELRCDPISGHTALYWYRQSLGQGLEFLIYFQGNSAPDKSGLPSDRFSAERTGGSVSTLTIQRTQQEDSAVYLCASSSGGNTETQYFGPGTRLLVL.

This clone has a handful of counts. The same CDR3 can be traced to other DNA sequences in this sample. The chain combines TRBV18 with TRBJ2-3; TRBD2 matches 14 bases. J lost 4 bases, V lost 3 bases, and 3 bases had no gene match. This CDR3 contains 16 residues. Germline assignment: CDR1 KGHSH and CDR2 LQKENI. The CDR3 protein is CASSPGLAGGADTQYF. CDR3 DNA sequence: TGTGCCAGCTCACCCGGACTAGCGGGAGGTGCAGATACGCAGTATTTT. The complete variable domain, with remaining parts taken from reference TRBV18 and TRBJ2-3, reads NAGVMQNPRHLVRRRGQEARLRCSPMKGHSHVYWYRQLPEEGLKFMVYLQKENIIDESGMPKERFSAEFPKEGPSILRIQQVVRGDSAAYFCASSPGLAGGADTQYFGPGTRLTVL.

This clone was counted only a few times. The chain uses TRBV5-1 and TRBJ2-2; tentative D call: TRBD1 (6 bases). CDR1 is SGHRS, CDR2 YFSETQ, per germline. V lost 0 bases and J 3 bases, leaving 12 bases between the germline ends. CDR3 length: 16 amino acids. The CDR3 loop reads CASSLAGESYTGELFF. The CDR3 nucleotides read TGCGCCAGCAGCTTGGCAGGGGAATCGTACACCGGGGAGCTGTTTTTT. Full variable domain (outside the CDR3, taken from reference TRBV5-1 and TRBJ2-2): KAGVTQTPRYLIKTRGQQVTLSCSPISGHRSVSWYQQTPGQGLQFLFEYFSETQRNKGNFPGRFSGRQFSNSRSEMNVSTLELGDSALYLCASSLAGESYTGELFFGEGSRLTVL.

This clone was picked up a small number of times. The chain couples TRBV11-2 to TRBJ2-3; the D gene is possibly TRBD1 (5 bases). Germline lookup yields CDR1 SGHAT and CDR2 FQNNGV. The length of the CDR3 is 14 residues. V was cut by 5 bases and J by 1 base, with 10 bases left in between. The CDR3: CASSKGLGTDTQYF. CDR3 DNA sequence: TGTGCCAGCAGCAAGGGGCTTGGCACAGATACGCAGTATTTT. The whole variable domain, remainder taken from reference TRBV11-2 and TRBJ2-3, is EAGVAQSPRYKIIEKRQSVAFWCNPISGHATLYWYQQILGQGPKLLIQFQNNGVVDDSQLPKDRFSAERLKGVDSTLKIQPAKLEDSAVYLCASSKGLGTDTQYFGPGTRLTVL.

The rearrangement joins TRBV7-9 to TRBJ2-5, with a possible D match to TRBD1 (5 bases). There are 14 residues in the CDR3. Germline V gene sequence: CDR1 SEHNR, CDR2 FQNEAQ (reference sequence). The V end was cut by 5 bases, the J end by 3 bases, with 13 bases between. CDR3 nucleotide sequence: TGTGCCAGCAGCCGCTTTACAGGCGAAGAGACCCAGTACTTC. It specifies CASSRFTGEETQYF.

The sample holds many counts of this clone. This chain uses TRBV2 with TRBJ1-1; tentative D call: TRBD1 (6 bases). CDR1 SNHLY and CDR2 FYNNEI come from the germline V gene. The CDR3 has 13 residues. Trimming cost V 7 bases and J 4 bases, with 13 bases left between them. CDR3: CASTIGGGTEAFF. The CDR3 nucleotides are TGTGCCAGCACGATTGGAGGGGGCACTGAAGCTTTCTTT. The whole variable domain, filled in from reference TRBV2 and TRBJ1-1, reads EPEVTQTPSHQVTQMGQEVILRCVPISNHLYFYWYRQILGQKVEFLVSFYNNEISEKSEIFDDQFSVERPDGSNFTLKIRSTKLEDSAMYFCASTIGGGTEAFFGQGTRLTVV.

The sample holds a few counts of this clone. V and J are TRBV5-1 and TRBJ2-5; D gene uncertain. The CDR3 runs 13 residues. V lost 0 bases, J lost 5 bases, and 8 bases lay in between. Germline V lookup: CDR1 SGHRS, CDR2 YFSETQ. The CDR3 region is CASSLGEWETQYF. The CDR3 region has the DNA TGCGCCAGCAGCTTGGGAGAATGGGAGACCCAGTACTTC.